This T cell receptor beta chain was obtained from a study of identifying expanded T cells in peripheral blood. Whole-study findings and limits: Differentially abundant clones: 0.95 to 1.5 between replicates, about 15 at around 14 days, 19 to 20 at four. Variance in clone template counts between approximately two-week samples significantly increased with total template count across all healthy donors.

As for this clone: Its antigen is currently unknown.

The CDR3 sequence is 13 residues long. Germline loops: CDR1 SGHTA, CDR2 FQGTGA. Trimming stripped 1 base from V and 0 bases from J, with 4 bases between. Profiling relied on immunoSEQ multiplex PCR, and the TCRdb table lists in-frame clones only, not all of them. The table shows 65,000 to 95,000 clones, with 80% to 90% occurring only once. The material sequenced was blood. The receptor's source is a person aged 18 to 75 in good health. This chain connects TRBV7-3 to TRBJ2-7, with D unresolved. CDR3 sequence: CASSLMPSYEQYF. In nucleotides, the CDR3 is TGTGCCAGCAGCTTAATGCCCTCCTACGAGCAGTACTTC.